This T cell receptor beta chain was obtained from a study of T cell repertoires in cytomegalovirus infection. Study background: Carrying CMV and the relevant HLA type showed in public TCR beta signatures.

The germline gives CDR1 DFQATT, CDR2 SNEGSKA (reference sequence). This CDR3 spans 12 amino acids. Trimming took 5 bases from V and 4 from J, leaving 11 bases between them. One entry per CDR3 protein, called by TCRdb with MiXCR from the reads. The repertoire holds some 150,000 distinct CDR3 sequences, with about a quarter as singletons. J is TRBJ1-2 and V is TRBV20-1; D perhaps matches TRBD1 (5 bases). The sample consisted of PBMCs. This TCR derives from a human donor in good health (CMV status not recorded). Some clones in this sample may be carry-over from other donors' samples. CDR3 residues: CSAPSDSYGYTF. CDR3 nucleotides: TGCAGTGCTCCGTCTGACAGCTATGGCTACACCTTC.